These T cell receptor beta chains were read from a single sample in a study of blood T cell repertoires in COVID-19. Some clones are missing from TCRdb's copy, which holds only in-frame ones; the method was immunoSEQ multiplex PCR. Among around 160,000 clones listed, around 84% were seen once. The sequenced sample was peripheral blood. Every receptor here comes from a woman of 80 years or more with acute or convalescent COVID-19. Both conserved end residues are trimmed from each CDR3.

TRBJ2-3 | TRBV27 | ASSLERGLVDTQY
TRBJ1-3 | TRBV25-1 | ASGPGGAGNTIY
TRBJ2-1 | TRBV7-9 | ASSSPEGRYEQF
TRBJ2-5 | TRBV3-1/TRBV3-2 | ASSPSYPGEQETQY
TRBJ2-1 | TRBV6-5 | ASSDSLSQHNEQF
TRBJ1-6 | TRBV5-1 | ASSLHFAGDRLLNSPLH
TRBJ2-7 | TRBV20-1 | SARSGYEQY
TRBJ2-1 | TRBV14 | ASSQVNSGGRNEQF
TRBJ2-1 | TRBV2 | ASVERGLSYNEQF
TRBJ1-3 | TRBV10-3 | AISESMSSGNTIY
TRBJ1-4 | TRBV7-6 | ASSLQASSEKLF
TRBJ2-1 | TRBV19 | ASTSTGSGRFGNEQF
TRBJ2-1 | TRBV3-1/TRBV3-2 | ASSQDDRLAGFYNEQF
TRBJ2-3 | TRBV27 | ASSLYGQGIGTDTQY
TRBJ1-1 | TRBV5-1 | ASRRSNTETF
TRBJ1-2 | TRBV3-1/TRBV3-2 | ASSQGGLYGYT
TRBJ2-3 | TRBV18 | ASSPAPRGAQY
TRBJ1-4 | TRBV7-2 | ASSFNGGGREKLF
TRBJ2-7 | TRBV27 | ASSLSDSSYEQY
TRBJ1-5 | TRBV5-5 | ASSLTGGDSNQPQH
TRBJ2-7 | TRBV3-1/TRBV3-2 | ASRGTSGSEQY
TRBJ2-7 | TRBV14 | ASSPLLAGGSYEQY
TRBJ2-1 | TRBV30 | AWSPTGEQF
TRBJ2-5 | TRBV7-9 | ASSPGLGGRETQY
TRBJ1-1 | TRBV5-1 | ASSLSGMNTEAF
TRBJ2-5 | TRBV9 | ASSVDFGAIQETQY
TRBJ1-1 | TRBV11-1 | ASSLGRWVETEAF
TRBJ1-6 | TRBV30 | AYQGNRNSPLH
TRBJ2-3 | TRBV4-1 | ASSHGTFYTDTQY
TRBJ2-2 | TRBV7-2 | ASSPRLGNTGELF
TRBJ2-3 | TRBV4-1 | ASSQVFSGISTDTQY
TRBJ2-5 | TRBV3-1/TRBV3-2 | ASSQVGETQY
TRBJ1-4 | TRBV6-6 | ASSRRWTGEKLF
TRBJ2-2 | TRBV19 | ASSMRVDTGELF
TRBJ1-5 | TRBV27 | ASSLGQGGLNQPQH
TRBJ2-3 | TRBV20-1 | SASQRLADTDTQY
TRBJ2-7 | TRBV5-8 | ASSLEGASGAGLGGEQY
TRBJ1-2 | TRBV7-9 | ASSLRGNYGYT
TRBJ2-5 | TRBV5-8 | ASSLWQGETQY
TRBJ2-7 | TRBV10-1 | ASSPGGGLIYEQY
TRBJ2-1 | TRBV29-1 | SVEGDRPIYNEQF
TRBJ2-7 | TRBV4-2 | ASSQEGTGPYEQY
TRBJ1-3 | TRBV6-5 | ASSSTGFSGNTIY
TRBJ1-5 | TRBV19 | ASSMMGQLYSNQPQH
TRBJ2-1 | TRBV5-1 | ASSPPHGRDNEQF
TRBJ2-1 | TRBV28 | ASSSSGRGGNEQF
TRBJ1-1 | TRBV27 | ASRFLPSGNRGTEAF
TRBJ1-2 | TRBV12-3/TRBV12-4 | ASSGTAYGYT
TRBJ2-5 | TRBV5-1 | ASSLRAGGMETQY
TRBJ2-2 | TRBV27 | ASSSPPSPWAV
TRBJ1-2 | TRBV3-1/TRBV3-2 | ASSRNRDRGGYGYT